Listed here is a single TCR beta chain. A single base separates this from a much larger clone, so it may be a read error. TCR beta rearrangements were amplified from peripheral blood genomic DNA. These data belong to a study of T cell repertoires in aging, cancer and after chemotherapy. Study-level information: Six age groups, ranging from 30 or younger to 70 or older, included the donors.

Multiplex touch-down PCR with TRB-A/B primers amplified rearranged V-D-J TRB sequences. TCRdb reanalysed the multiplex PCR reads using MiXCR and keeps one entry per CDR3 protein. Altogether roughly 5,200 distinct CDR3 sequences are present, 25% to 35% being singletons, with the ten largest covering approximately 5.5%. Germline V gives CDR1 PRHDT, CDR2 FYEKMQ (reference sequence). The CDR3 length is 15 residues. The specimen sequenced was blood. This TCR came from a human donor in good health. The J gene is TRBJ1-4, the V gene TRBV13; 7 positions match TRBD1. The DNA for the CDR3 is TGTGCCAGCAGCTCTCAGACAGGGAATAATAAAAAACTGTTTTTT. It encodes CASSSQTGNNKKLFF.